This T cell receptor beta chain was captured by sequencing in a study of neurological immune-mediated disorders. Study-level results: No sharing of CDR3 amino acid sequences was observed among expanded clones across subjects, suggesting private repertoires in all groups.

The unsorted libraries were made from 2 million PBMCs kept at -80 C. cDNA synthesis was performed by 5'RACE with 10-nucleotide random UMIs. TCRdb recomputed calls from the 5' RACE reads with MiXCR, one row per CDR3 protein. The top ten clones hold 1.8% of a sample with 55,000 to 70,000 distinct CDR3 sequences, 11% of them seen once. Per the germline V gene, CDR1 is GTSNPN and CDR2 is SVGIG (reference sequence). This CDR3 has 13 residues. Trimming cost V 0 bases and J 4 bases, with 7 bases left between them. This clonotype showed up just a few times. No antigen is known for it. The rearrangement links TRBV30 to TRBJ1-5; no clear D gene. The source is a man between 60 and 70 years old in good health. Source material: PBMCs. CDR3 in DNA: TGTGCCTGGAGTGTACAGTCGAATCAGCCCCAGCATTTT. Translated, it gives CAWSVQSNQPQHF.